This TCR beta chain comes out of a study of a mutant IDH1 vaccine in newly diagnosed glioma. At the level of the study: Therapy received beforehand was radiotherapy, temozolomide, or both, with most patients given both.

Indicated time point: week 47, end of study. Topical imiquimod accompanied each vaccine dose, which consisted of 300 ug of mutant IDH1 20-mer peptide. The V gene's germline CDR1 is SEHNR and CDR2 FQNEAQ (reference sequence). V dropped 5 bases and J dropped 8 bases, with 13 bases sitting between them. The CDR3 consists of 14 residues. Method: immunoSEQ multiplex PCR; TCRdb's copy keeps in-frame clones and lacks some. The data show roughly 50,000 clones, 76% seen once. In this sample, this clone turned up a few times. The antigen is undetermined. Sequenced here: PBMCs, sampled from a glioma patient whose treatment included an IDH1 peptide vaccine. The V call is TRBV7-9, the J call TRBJ1-6; D perhaps matches TRBD1 (5 bases). The clonotype comes from a woman aged 35 to 49 with glioma. Some clones in this sample may be carry-over from other donors' samples. CDR3 nucleotides: TGTGCCAGCAGCACGGCAGGGCCGGATTCACCCCTCCACTTT. Amino acid sequence: CASSTAGPDSPLHF.